This T cell receptor beta chain was profiled in a study of T cell responses to AZD1222 COVID-19 vaccine. Study outcomes and limitations: Two AZD1222 administrations were followed by greater Spike-specific TCR breadth and depth. Targets within unmutated variant regions were reportedly found for nearly half of spike-specific TCRs.

Generated by immunoSEQ multiplex PCR, the TCRdb table keeps only in-frame clones and is missing some. The profile covers under 200,000 clones, with around 94% appearing a single time and approximately 0.58% taken by the ten largest. Remarks on this clone: Its antigen is unknown.

Trimming shortened V by 1 base and J by 1 base, and 13 bases separated the two germline ends. This CDR3 spans 16 amino acids. Germline V lookup: CDR1 LGHDT, CDR2 YNNKEL (reference sequence). This TCR was recovered from an adult in good health. The genes are TRBV3-1 (or the pseudogene TRBV3-2) and TRBJ1-2; D might be TRBD1 (5 bases). The sequencing here drew on peripheral blood, taken on day 0 of AZD1222 vaccination. The CDR3 loop reads CASSQGGSQGNYGYTF. The CDR3 DNA sequence: TGTGCCAGCAGCCAAGGGGGCTCTCAGGGTAACTATGGCTACACCTTC.